This is a list of T cell receptor beta chains from one sample in a study of blood T cell repertoires in COVID-19. Data came from immunoSEQ multiplex PCR; TCRdb stores just in-frame clones and leaves some out. The sample yields 430,000 or so clones, roughly 90% seen once. The sequenced sample was PBMCs or T cells enriched from blood (not recorded which). Receptor source: a woman between 40 and 50 years old who had recovered from COVID-19. Both conserved end residues are part of each CDR3. A D gene is named only where the DNA matches it firmly. Size is omitted from some rows. Given values are once, few, many or a class for expanded clones.

CDR3,DNA,size,D,J,V
CASSSRGGNEQYF,TGTGCCAGCAGCTCTAGGGGAGGGAACGAGCAGTACTTC,-,TRBD2,TRBJ2-7,TRBV7-2
CASSLTYEQYF,TGTGCCAGCAGCCTTACCTACGAGCAGTACTTC,-,-,TRBJ2-7,TRBV7-2
CASGKGTVSNQPQHF,TGTGCTAGTGGCAAGGGGACAGTTAGCAATCAGCCCCAGCATTTT,once,TRBD1,TRBJ1-5,TRBV12-5
CASSEDLFGQYF,TGCGCCAGCAGTGAGGATTTATTCGGGCAGTACTTC,-,-,TRBJ2-7,TRBV10-2
CASGRYNEQFF,TGTGCTAGTGGCCGTTACAATGAGCAGTTCTTC,few,-,TRBJ2-1,TRBV12-5
CASSRTGIVEKLFF,TGTGCCAGTAGCCGGACAGGGATAGTGGAAAAACTGTTTTTT,-,TRBD1,TRBJ1-4,TRBV19
CASRDREFSRPQHF,TGTGCCAGCCGGGACAGGGAGTTTTCGCGGCCCCAGCATTTT,-,TRBD1,TRBJ1-5,TRBV19
CASTGAGDPTYEQYF,TGTGCCAGTACGGGGGCGGGAGACCCCACCTACGAGCAGTACTTC,-,-,TRBJ2-7,TRBV19
CASSFRGQPQHF,TGTGCCAGCAGCTTCAGGGGACAGCCCCAGCATTTT,once,-,TRBJ1-5,TRBV7-9
CASSWDTKNNSPLHF,TGTGCCAGCAGTTGGGACACGAAGAATAATTCACCCCTCCACTTT,-,-,TRBJ1-6,TRBV6-5
CASSPTTSGGTYEQYF,TGTGCCAGCAGCCCAACGACTAGCGGGGGAACCTACGAGCAGTACTTC,-,TRBD2,TRBJ2-7,TRBV3-1/TRBV3-2
CATHRDISYEQYF,TGTGCCACCCACCGGGACATCTCCTACGAGCAGTACTTC,-,-,TRBJ2-7,TRBV6-5
CASSPDRYTEAFF,TGTGCCAGCAGTCCCGACAGGTACACTGAAGCTTTCTTT,-,-,TRBJ1-1,TRBV12-3/TRBV12-4
CASSQGNRDYGYTF,TGTGCCAGCAGCCAAGGCAACAGAGACTATGGCTACACCTTC,-,-,TRBJ1-2,TRBV3-1/TRBV3-2
CASSPPGQHTYEQYF,TGTGCCAGCAGCCCACCGGGACAGCATACCTACGAGCAGTACTTC,-,TRBD1,TRBJ2-7,TRBV7-9
CASSLTSGRTGAYEQYF,TGTGCCAGCAGTCTGACTAGCGGGAGGACAGGGGCCTACGAGCAGTACTTC,once,TRBD2,TRBJ2-7,TRBV6-6
CATSRVGAGQPQHF,TGTGCCACCAGCAGAGTTGGGGCTGGTCAGCCCCAGCATTTT,-,-,TRBJ1-5,TRBV15
CASSLMPRGKTEAFF,TGTGCCAGCAGCTTGATGCCCAGGGGGAAGACTGAAGCTTTCTTT,-,TRBD1,TRBJ1-1,TRBV6-5
CASRYLARKGTDTQYF,TGTGCCAGCAGGTATCTAGCGAGAAAGGGGACAGATACGCAGTATTTT,few,-,TRBJ2-3,TRBV27
CASSQAGKGNTIYF,TGCGCCAGCAGCCAAGCGGGAAAAGGAAACACCATATATTTT,-,-,TRBJ1-3,TRBV4-3
CASRLTGNQPQHF,TGTGCCAGCAGGTTGACAGGGAATCAGCCCCAGCATTTT,-,TRBD1,TRBJ1-5,TRBV12-3/TRBV12-4
CASSLELGRSEQYF,TGTGCCAGCAGCTTAGAGCTGGGGAGGAGCGAGCAGTACTTC,few,-,TRBJ2-7,TRBV11-2
CASSIGAAEAFF,TGTGCCAGTAGTATAGGGGCAGCTGAAGCTTTCTTT,-,-,TRBJ1-1,TRBV19
CASSPRQGHQPQHF,TGTGCCAGCAGCCCCAGACAGGGGCACCAGCCCCAGCATTTT,-,TRBD1,TRBJ1-5,TRBV7-2
CASSIASWSSPLHF,TGTGCCAGTAGTATAGCCAGCTGGAGTTCACCCCTCCACTTT,-,-,TRBJ1-6,TRBV19
CATSRSSGGTDTQYF,TGTGCCACCAGCAGATCTAGCGGGGGCACAGATACGCAGTATTTT,-,TRBD2,TRBJ2-3,TRBV15
CASSAINYGYTF,TGTGCCAGCAGCGCGATAAACTATGGCTACACCTTC,-,-,TRBJ1-2,TRBV11-2
CASSIDVDRANTEAFF,TGTGCCAGTAGTATAGATGTAGACAGAGCGAACACTGAAGCTTTCTTT,-,-,TRBJ1-1,TRBV19
CASRTDIANTGELFF,TGTGCCAGCAGGACGGACATCGCGAACACCGGGGAGCTGTTTTTT,-,-,TRBJ2-2,TRBV25-1
CASSIGGGWEEKLFF,TGTGCCAGTAGTATAGGGGGGGGATGGGAAGAAAAACTGTTTTTT,-,-,TRBJ1-4,TRBV19
CASSHLQGDGYTF,TGCGCCAGCAGCCATCTACAGGGGGATGGCTACACCTTC,-,TRBD1,TRBJ1-2,TRBV4-3
CAISDRGGSQPQHF,TGTGCCATCAGTGATCGAGGGGGAAGCCAGCCCCAGCATTTT,-,-,TRBJ1-5,TRBV10-3
CASSEGLANTQYF,TGTGCCAGCAGCGAGGGACTTGCGAATACGCAGTATTTT,once,-,TRBJ2-3,TRBV9
CASRKGRNSYEQYF,TGTGCCAGCAGGAAGGGGCGGAACTCCTACGAGCAGTACTTC,once,-,TRBJ2-7,TRBV7-2
CASSSNRGQGETQYF,TGTGCCAGCAGCTCAAACAGGGGGCAGGGAGAGACCCAGTACTTC,-,TRBD1,TRBJ2-5,TRBV7-2
CASSQGLAENIQYF,TGTGCCAGCAGCCAAGGGCTAGCAGAAAACATTCAGTACTTC,-,-,TRBJ2-4,TRBV3-1/TRBV3-2
CASSPQKNRVGTEAFF,TGTGCCAGCTCACCACAAAAAAACAGGGTGGGCACTGAAGCTTTCTTT,once,-,TRBJ1-1,TRBV18
CASSLAQGRLGYTF,TGTGCCAGCAGCTTAGCGCAGGGTCGGTTGGGCTACACCTTC,few,-,TRBJ1-2,TRBV7-2
CATSVAGGLRADTQYF,TGTGCCACCAGTGTAGCGGGAGGGCTCCGCGCAGATACGCAGTATTTT,-,TRBD2,TRBJ2-3,TRBV24-1
CASSYGAGTKNIQYF,TGTGCCAGCAGTTACGGCGCGGGGACCAAAAACATTCAGTACTTC,-,-,TRBJ2-4,TRBV6-5
CASSSVASGNTIYF,TGTGCCAGCAGCTCCGTGGCCTCTGGAAACACCATATATTTT,few,-,TRBJ1-3,TRBV9
CASSEWAATSYEQYF,TGCGCCAGCAGTGAGTGGGCAGCTACGAGCTACGAGCAGTACTTC,-,-,TRBJ2-7,TRBV10-2
CASSSLSTNEQFF,TGTGCCAGCAGCTCCCTGAGTACCAATGAGCAGTTCTTC,-,-,TRBJ2-1,TRBV11-2
CASSWGTVTGANVLTF,TGTGCCAGCAGCTGGGGGACAGTTACTGGGGCCAACGTCCTGACTTTC,-,TRBD1,TRBJ2-6,TRBV5-5
CASSLDGRGYEQYF,TGTGCCAGCAGCTTAGATGGCCGGGGGTACGAGCAGTACTTC,-,-,TRBJ2-7,TRBV11-3
CASSLAGGRHEQYF,TGTGCCAGCAGCTTAGCGGGGGGGAGGCACGAGCAGTACTTC,-,TRBD2,TRBJ2-7,TRBV7-2
CASSQPGQSTDTQYF,TGCGCCAGCAGCCAGCCGGGACAGAGCACAGATACGCAGTATTTT,-,TRBD1,TRBJ2-3,TRBV5-1
CASSAPPGSPLHF,TGTGCCAGCAGTGCCCCCCCAGGGTCACCCCTCCACTTT,-,-,TRBJ1-6,TRBV2
CASSWDFWGEQYF,TGTGCCAGCAGTTGGGACTTTTGGGGCGAGCAGTACTTC,-,-,TRBJ2-7,TRBV12-3/TRBV12-4
CASSSDRGTYNEQFF,TGTGCCAGCAGTTCCGACAGGGGTACCTACAATGAGCAGTTCTTC,once,TRBD1,TRBJ2-1,TRBV13
CASSLAGVNEQFF,TGTGCCAGCAGTTTGGCGGGAGTTAATGAGCAGTTCTTC,-,TRBD2,TRBJ2-1,TRBV12-3/TRBV12-4
CASSVRLAGGETQYF,TGTGCCAGCAGCGTAAGACTAGCGGGAGGGGAGACCCAGTACTTC,-,TRBD2,TRBJ2-5,TRBV11-2
CATLYRGGYTF,TGTGCCACCCTATACAGGGGTGGCTACACCTTC,-,TRBD1,TRBJ1-2,TRBV6-5
CASSLLGGGLVLQETQYF,TGTGCCAGCAGCTTATTAGGGGGGGGACTAGTGCTACAAGAGACCCAGTACTTC,once,TRBD2,TRBJ2-5,TRBV11-2
CAWSQFSGTPWGETQYF,TGTGCCTGGAGTCAATTCTCCGGGACACCTTGGGGGGAGACCCAGTACTTC,-,-,TRBJ2-5,TRBV30